This T cell receptor (beta chain) emerged from a study of blood T cell repertoires in COVID-19. At the level of the study: Samples came from the United States, Italy and Spain, spanning acute and convalescent COVID-19. The analysed material was cDNA or gDNA that came from T cells, B-cell-depleted T cells, or PBMCs.

CDR3 length: 13 residues. Germline V lookup: CDR1 SGHDT, CDR2 YYEEEE. The ends were cut back, 4 bases at V and 13 bases at J, with 17 bases in the middle. Per the study methods: Estimated nucleated cell counts came from reference gene primer amplification. Using immunoSEQ multiplex PCR, the repertoire was profiled, and TCRdb retains in-frame clones only, with some absent. V, J and clone size are those of that table, while D and trimming were read from the DNA. The sample carries about 190,000 clones, more than 70% recorded once. V and J are TRBV5-6 and TRBJ2-2; D possibly corresponds to TRBD1 (6 bases). This clonotype was sampled from a man in his fifties or sixties with active or convalescent COVID-19. The source material was peripheral blood. The DNA of the CDR3 is TGTGCCAGCAGCCCCTCCCCACAGGGATGGCTGTTTTTT. It is translated as CASSPSPQGWLFF.